This T cell receptor beta chain emerged from a study of Graves' ophthalmopathy and Graves' hyperthyroidism. From RNA, the CDR3 regions of TCR beta chains were amplified and sequenced. HTBI primers served in a first-round RT-PCR, which a second-round multiplex PCR followed. TCRdb called the multiplex PCR reads again in MiXCR, with one record for every CDR3 protein. Of 680,000 or so distinct CDR3 sequences in the sample, about 20% were seen once. The CDR3 is 13 amino acids. The germline CDR1 and CDR2 sequences are SQVTM and ANQGSEA. V gave up 6 bases and J gave up 5 bases; unmatched junction bases: 7. Included hyperthyroidism patients were aged 18 to 65 and newly diagnosed (under 2 months' duration). Other autoimmune diseases, uncontrolled infections, pregnancy or lactation excluded patients from enrollment.

The chain employs TRBV29-1 and TRBJ2-5; 9 bases fit TRBD2. The sequenced sample was peripheral blood. The sequence derives from a woman younger than 30 with stable Graves' hyperthyroidism. Some clones in this sample may be carry-over from other donors' samples. The CDR3 sequence: CSVGGGALETQYF. The CDR3 nucleotides read TGCAGCGTCGGCGGGGGGGCCCTGGAGACCCAGTACTTC.